This T cell receptor beta chain is drawn from a study of identical twins (dated by TCRdb to 2016 to 2017). At the level of the whole study: The study deep-sequenced TCR alpha and beta repertoires from monozygotic twins, unrelated adults of various ages and cord blood to test whether fetal clonotypes persist. To rule out contamination, the twin experiments were replicated at different times with different library preparation protocols.

This clonotype was seen repeatedly, ten times or more. What antigen it recognizes has not been identified. No much larger clonotype is one base removed from it; base qualities were not supplied. To prepare the library, 5' RACE was applied. Sequencing relied on an Illumina HiSeq 2000. A universal primer binding site was added through template switching, and the final cDNA carried a unique molecular identifier so that TCR cDNA molecules could be counted accurately. Specific primers in the conserved constant-segment region were used to synthesize first-strand cDNA for the TCR alpha and beta chains. To control for contamination, every cDNA library was double barcoded, receiving both a SMART-Mk sample barcode and Illumina barcodes. Two successive PCR steps introduced TruSeq adapter sequences along with Illumina sample barcodes. The Illumina HiSeq platform was used with custom primers to sequence TCR alpha and beta cDNA libraries. On the authors' methods: Unique molecular identifiers were extracted from raw reads with MiGEC, and CDR3 positions were determined with MiXCR. For each individual, recombination models were inferred using an EM algorithm with the repgenHMM and IGoR tools. The tcR package in R was used for shared clonotype analysis, with sharing normalized by the product of cloneset sizes. To study raw recombination free of thymic and clonal selection effects, out-of-frame nonproductive sequences were analyzed. TCRdb reworked the public reads: Q25 trimming with fastp, MiXCR clone assembly, productive beta chains retained. Identical CDR3 protein sequences are pooled into one entry, listed with their most common genes and DNA. TCRdb assigned the V and J calls; the authors' analysis was not used. This sample has 640,000 or so distinct CDR3 sequences in its table, and roughly 6.2% of those were observed once. 1.5% to 2% of the sample belongs to the ten largest clones.

Study-wide conclusions, independent of this receptor: Fewer insertions were carried by abundant cord blood beta clonotypes, a similar but weaker trend appeared in young adult naive repertoires, and no such trend appeared in memory repertoires. Because the same donors could not be followed over many years, the conclusions relied on cross-sectional statistical analysis. A weaker excess of twin sharing was found in beta out-of-frame sequences because the signal-to-noise ratio was lowered by fewer shared sequences. Invariant T cells such as MAIT and iNKT could partly confound zero-insertion analyses, though diverse VJ usage argued against this for most clonotypes. In monozygotic twins, recombination models systematically underestimated out-of-frame TCR alpha sharing, but the models matched the sharing seen between unrelated individuals. Compared with coincidental sharing between unrelated individuals, out-of-frame TCR alpha sequences shared between twins showed an excess of sequences with low generation probability.

Every donor in the study was a healthy Caucasian. The researchers also sequenced three unrelated adults who were not twins: a male aged 18 to 29, a male aged 50 to 60, and a female aged 50 to 60. Miltenyi CD45RO+ enrichment and human naive T-cell isolation kits were used to isolate memory (CD45RO+) and naive T cells from PBMC. The receptor was isolated from a man aged 18 to 29 in good health. The specimen was naive T cells sorted from blood. The intended sense of this specimen's cell subset or site label: cells isolated with a human naive T-cell isolation kit.

The base sequence is TGTGCCAGTAGCCGACTAGCGGGAGTTAGTGGTGAGCAGTTCTTC. It translates to CASSRLAGVSGEQFF. The chain is made from TRBV19 and TRBJ2-1, with 12 bases in between that match TRBD2. Per the germline V gene (reference sequence), LNHDA is the CDR1 and SQIVND is the CDR2. V has 6 bases trimmed and J has 9 bases trimmed; junction bases matching no gene number 9. Counted from cysteine to phenylalanine, this CDR3 has 15 amino acids. Only the CDR3 region is kept as DNA, spanning 45 bases read in frame from base 1.